This is a list of T cell receptor beta chains from one sample in a study of OX40 agonist ivuxolimab in advanced cancers. The method was immunoSEQ multiplex PCR; TCRdb's version includes in-frame clones alone and lacks a portion of them. Among some 84,000 clones listed, about nine tenths were seen once. Specimen: CD4+ or CD8+ T cells sorted from blood, collected in a trial of the OX40 agonist ivuxolimab. These receptors all come from an adult with an advanced solid tumor such as melanoma, head and neck, liver or kidney cancer. Both conserved end residues are part of each CDR3. Clone size appears in some rows only: once, few, many, or a class for an expanded clone.

TRBV18	NA	TRBJ2-1	CASSLAGGPVDEQFF
TRBV12-5	NA	TRBJ2-5	CASGPGQNQETQYF
TRBV7-8	NA	TRBJ2-7	CASSLAGTYEQYF
TRBV7-3	NA	TRBJ2-3	CASSLMGSTDTQYF
TRBV9	NA	TRBJ2-5	CASSAEGGQETQYF
TRBV9	NA	TRBJ2-3	CASSVGGSTDTQYF
TRBV7-9	few	TRBJ1-5	CASSLAMGDNQPQHF
TRBV4-1	NA	TRBJ2-7	CASSQVQGGYEQYF
TRBV9	NA	TRBJ2-7	CASSADPSGGSYEQYF
TRBV7-9	NA	TRBJ1-5	CASSLGEGPQHF
TRBV2	NA	TRBJ2-5	CASSEALWASGGLTQYF
TRBV29-1	NA	TRBJ1-1	CSVESAVNTEAFF
TRBV6-5	NA	TRBJ2-3	CASSYSASGVVDTQYF
TRBV14	NA	TRBJ2-2	CASSQPETGSGELFF
TRBV9	NA	TRBJ1-2	CASSVGQGHGYTF
TRBV6-5	NA	TRBJ1-2	CASSYSEGTNYGYTF
TRBV13	NA	TRBJ2-7	CASSGTGGYEQYF
TRBV5-6	NA	TRBJ2-5	CASSLGQGDETQYF
TRBV6-4	NA	TRBJ1-2	CASSDSPGVLDVYGYTF
TRBV29-1	NA	TRBJ2-7	CSVDLWTGGNYEQYF
TRBV7-9	NA	TRBJ1-1	CASSWGQTEAFF
TRBV29-1	NA	TRBJ2-1	CSVLPSDSYNEQFF
TRBV7-9	NA	TRBJ2-7	CASSPDSAYEQYF
TRBV27	NA	TRBJ2-1	CASTTGTTYNEQFF
TRBV27	NA	TRBJ2-1	CASSYNGLAGDDNEQFF
TRBV5-4	NA	TRBJ2-7	CASSSEAYEQYF
TRBV10-3	NA	TRBJ2-7	CAISETSGKAYEQYF
TRBV9	NA	TRBJ2-1	CASSVGGGPYNEQFF
TRBV6-5	NA	TRBJ2-2	CASSPRQGTGELFF
TRBV5-1	NA	TRBJ2-5	CASSLWGPQETQYF
TRBV5-8	NA	TRBJ1-2	CASSQDRSGYGYTF
TRBV27	NA	TRBJ1-2	CASSPSAGDANYGYTF
TRBV19	NA	TRBJ2-3	CASSIGTSGDTQYF
TRBV11-2	NA	TRBJ1-6	CASSLGPPDGHNSPLHF
TRBV11-2	once	TRBJ2-7	CASSLAGQGGVEQYF
TRBV4-2	NA	TRBJ2-5	CASSHLTEGNGQETQYF
TRBV11-2	NA	TRBJ2-7	CASSLEGPWEQYF
TRBV19	NA	TRBJ1-1	CASSIQQGYTEAFF
TRBV13	NA	TRBJ2-1	CASSEQTGGYNEQFF
TRBV6-1	NA	TRBJ2-7	CASSGRQWASYEQYF
TRBV27	NA	TRBJ2-5	CASSLGTGGGETQYF
TRBV10-3	NA	TRBJ2-3	CASMGYLSGGAGDTQYF
TRBV5-4	NA	TRBJ2-2	CASSPGLASGELFF
TRBV13	NA	TRBJ1-2	CASSSPRQGNYGYTF
TRBV11-2	once	TRBJ1-2	CASSSTGGAYGYTF
TRBV27	NA	TRBJ2-3	CASSLFMSRTDTQYF
TRBV7-9	NA	TRBJ2-3	CASSLGPASTDTQYF
TRBV13	NA	TRBJ2-6	CASKGQFSGANVLTF
TRBV11-2	NA	TRBJ2-7	CASSIGQSYEQYF
TRBV13	once	TRBJ2-1	CASSQQVNEQFF